Listed below are T cell receptor beta chains from one sample, sequenced in a study of molecular identifiers for immune sequencing clone quantification. TCRdb reprocessed the PCR reads with MiXCR, giving one entry per CDR3 protein. The sample lists around 300,000 distinct CDR3 sequences, roughly 24% occurring once. Sequencing was performed on naive CD8+ T cells from blood, with Jurkat cell RNA spiked in. The receptor source for this set is a human donor in good health. Some libraries in this study had Jurkat cell RNA spiked in. Both conserved end residues are part of each CDR3. The D gene is left open where the match is weak. Only some rows state a clone size, as once, few, many or a class for expanded clones.

d_gene: -
abundance: many
v_gene: TRBV5-4
j_gene: TRBJ2-7
CDR3nt: TGTGCCAGCAGCGCCGACGGGACACCTTACGAGCAGTACTTC
CDR3aa: CASSADGTPYEQYF

d_gene: -
abundance: -
v_gene: TRBV24-1
j_gene: TRBJ2-1
CDR3nt: TGTGCCACCAGTGATGCAGGGTTCCACAATGAGCAGTTCTTC
CDR3aa: CATSDAGFHNEQFF

d_gene: TRBD2
abundance: few
v_gene: TRBV7-9
j_gene: TRBJ2-7
CDR3nt: TGTGCCAGCAGCTCCCTGCAAGGTAGCGGGATGGAGCAGTACTTC
CDR3aa: CASSSLQGSGMEQYF

d_gene: -
abundance: -
v_gene: TRBV7-8
j_gene: TRBJ2-5
CDR3nt: TGTGCCAGCAGCTTAGCATTGACCTACCAAGAGACCCAGTACTTC
CDR3aa: CASSLALTYQETQYF

d_gene: -
abundance: many
v_gene: TRBV28
j_gene: TRBJ2-1
CDR3nt: TGTGCCAGCAGTTTTGGTGAGCAGTTCTTC
CDR3aa: CASSFGEQFF

d_gene: -
abundance: few
v_gene: TRBV20-1
j_gene: TRBJ1-5
CDR3nt: TGCAGTGCTAGAGAGTCCTTCAATCAGCCCCAGCATTTT
CDR3aa: CSARESFNQPQHF

d_gene: -
abundance: once
v_gene: TRBV6-2/TRBV6-3
j_gene: TRBJ2-1
CDR3nt: TGTGCCAGCAGTTACTCGAACCTCCCCGCGGAGCAGTTCTTC
CDR3aa: CASSYSNLPAEQFF

d_gene: -
abundance: many
v_gene: TRBV21-1
j_gene: TRBJ2-5
CDR3nt: TGTGCCAGCAGCAAGGGACAGGGACAAGAGACCCAGTACTTC
CDR3aa: CASSKGQGQETQYF

d_gene: -
abundance: many
v_gene: TRBV7-9
j_gene: TRBJ2-2
CDR3nt: TGTGCCAGCAGCTCCAACCGGGACACAAGCACCGGGGAGCTGTTTTTT
CDR3aa: CASSSNRDTSTGELFF

d_gene: -
abundance: -
v_gene: TRBV19
j_gene: TRBJ2-7
CDR3nt: TGTGCCAGTAGTTGGCCAGGGGACGAGCAGTACTTC
CDR3aa: CASSWPGDEQYF

d_gene: -
abundance: few
v_gene: TRBV24-1
j_gene: TRBJ2-1
CDR3nt: TGTGCCACCAGTGACGGGAGTCTAAATGAGCAGTTCTTC
CDR3aa: CATSDGSLNEQFF

d_gene: TRBD1
abundance: -
v_gene: TRBV7-9
j_gene: TRBJ1-6
CDR3nt: TGTGCCGGCAGCCCTTTGGGGACAGGTTCTAATTCACCCCTCCACTTT
CDR3aa: CAGSPLGTGSNSPLHF

d_gene: -
abundance: many
v_gene: TRBV4-3
j_gene: TRBJ1-6
CDR3nt: TGCGCCAGCAGCCAAGATGCGGGGATTAATTCACCCCTCCACTTT
CDR3aa: CASSQDAGINSPLHF

d_gene: -
abundance: -
v_gene: TRBV11-2
j_gene: TRBJ2-7
CDR3nt: TGTGCCAGCAGCTTCGGTACAGGCTTTAACGACGAGCAGTACTTC
CDR3aa: CASSFGTGFNDEQYF

d_gene: -
abundance: few
v_gene: TRBV7-6
j_gene: TRBJ2-2
CDR3nt: TGTGCCAGCAGCTTGGAAGGGAACACCGGGGAGCTGTTTTTT
CDR3aa: CASSLEGNTGELFF

d_gene: -
abundance: many
v_gene: TRBV7-9
j_gene: TRBJ1-1
CDR3nt: TGTGCCAGCAACCCTACTCAGAACACTGAAGCTTTCTTT
CDR3aa: CASNPTQNTEAFF

d_gene: TRBD2
abundance: -
v_gene: TRBV19
j_gene: TRBJ2-5
CDR3nt: TGTGCCAGTAGTATTGGGGGACTAGTCGAGGAGACCCAGTACTTC
CDR3aa: CASSIGGLVEETQYF

d_gene: -
abundance: many
v_gene: TRBV12-3/TRBV12-4
j_gene: TRBJ2-7
CDR3nt: TGTGCCAGCACTACCCCTGGGCACGGCGAGCAGTACTTC
CDR3aa: CASTTPGHGEQYF

d_gene: -
abundance: many
v_gene: TRBV29-1
j_gene: TRBJ2-7
CDR3nt: TGCAGCGTTGAAGTAGGTGCAGGGCTGGGGCAGTACTTC
CDR3aa: CSVEVGAGLGQYF

d_gene: -
abundance: few
v_gene: TRBV7-9
j_gene: TRBJ2-1
CDR3nt: TGTGCCAGCAGCCAGAACAATGAGCAGTTCTTC
CDR3aa: CASSQNNEQFF

d_gene: -
abundance: -
v_gene: TRBV5-8
j_gene: TRBJ2-7
CDR3nt: TGTGCCAGCAGCTTCACTTCCTACGAGCAGTACTTC
CDR3aa: CASSFTSYEQYF

d_gene: TRBD2
abundance: -
v_gene: TRBV12-3/TRBV12-4
j_gene: TRBJ2-4
CDR3nt: TGTGCCAGCAGTTCACTCAGGTTAGCGGGTGCCGGAATAGCCAAAAACATTCAGTACTTC
CDR3aa: CASSSLRLAGAGIAKNIQYF

d_gene: -
abundance: -
v_gene: TRBV4-3
j_gene: TRBJ2-3
CDR3nt: TGCGCCAGCAGCCAAGGGTCGTGGCGGAGCACAGATACGCAGTATTTT
CDR3aa: CASSQGSWRSTDTQYF

d_gene: -
abundance: many
v_gene: TRBV15
j_gene: TRBJ1-5
CDR3nt: TGTGCCACCAGCAGAGATGGGGAGGGGAATCAGCCCCAGCATTTT
CDR3aa: CATSRDGEGNQPQHF

d_gene: -
abundance: many
v_gene: TRBV5-4
j_gene: TRBJ2-1
CDR3nt: TGTGCCAGCAGCTTTGGGAACAATGAGCAGTTCTTC
CDR3aa: CASSFGNNEQFF

d_gene: -
abundance: -
v_gene: TRBV14
j_gene: TRBJ2-5
CDR3nt: TGTGCCAGCAGCCAAGGCGTGCACGACCAAGAGACCCAGTACTTC
CDR3aa: CASSQGVHDQETQYF

d_gene: -
abundance: -
v_gene: TRBV6-5
j_gene: TRBJ2-3
CDR3nt: TGTGCCAGCAGTTATTCGAACCCTACATCAGATACGCAGTATTTT
CDR3aa: CASSYSNPTSDTQYF

d_gene: -
abundance: many
v_gene: TRBV13
j_gene: TRBJ2-1
CDR3nt: TGTGCCAGCAGCTTAGAATCGCCGGGACTGGGCTCGGTCTTC
CDR3aa: CASSLESPGLGSVF

d_gene: -
abundance: few
v_gene: TRBV4-1
j_gene: TRBJ2-7
CDR3nt: TGCGCCAGCAGCCAGCGCCCGGGCCACTCCTACGAGCAGTACTTC
CDR3aa: CASSQRPGHSYEQYF

d_gene: -
abundance: many
v_gene: TRBV28
j_gene: TRBJ2-6
CDR3nt: TGTGCCAGCAGTCCCTTAGACAGTCCCCTCTCTGGGGCCAACGTCCTGACTTTC
CDR3aa: CASSPLDSPLSGANVLTF

d_gene: -
abundance: many
v_gene: TRBV5-1
j_gene: TRBJ2-3
CDR3nt: TGCGCCAGCAGCCCTAGGGGACTCACCACAGATACGCAGTATTTT
CDR3aa: CASSPRGLTTDTQYF

d_gene: TRBD1
abundance: few
v_gene: TRBV29-1
j_gene: TRBJ2-7
CDR3nt: TGCAGCGTCGCCTTGAGGGACAGGGGCTACGAGCAGTACTTC
CDR3aa: CSVALRDRGYEQYF

d_gene: TRBD2
abundance: few
v_gene: TRBV20-1
j_gene: TRBJ2-2
CDR3nt: TGCAGTGCTAGGGGACTAGCGGGAGTTTCGGACACCGGGGAGCTGTTTTTT
CDR3aa: CSARGLAGVSDTGELFF

d_gene: -
abundance: few
v_gene: TRBV29-1
j_gene: TRBJ1-1
CDR3nt: TGCAGCGTTGAATCGAACACTGGAGCTTTCTTT
CDR3aa: CSVESNTGAFF

d_gene: TRBD1
abundance: -
v_gene: TRBV12-3/TRBV12-4
j_gene: TRBJ1-2
CDR3nt: TGTGCCAGCAGTTCTGAGGACAGGGGAGCCTATGGCTACACCTTC
CDR3aa: CASSSEDRGAYGYTF

d_gene: -
abundance: -
v_gene: TRBV27
j_gene: TRBJ2-1
CDR3nt: TGTGCCAGCAGTCCCCTCACTTACACGATTAGCTCCTACAATGAGCAGTTCTTC
CDR3aa: CASSPLTYTISSYNEQFF

d_gene: TRBD1
abundance: -
v_gene: TRBV7-3
j_gene: TRBJ2-1
CDR3nt: TGTGCCAGCAGCACCTATCCGACAGGGGGGAATGAGCAGTTCTTC
CDR3aa: CASSTYPTGGNEQFF

d_gene: TRBD1
abundance: -
v_gene: TRBV2
j_gene: TRBJ1-3
CDR3nt: TGTGCCAGCACCGAGGACAGGGGGCCCCTAAACACCATATATTTT
CDR3aa: CASTEDRGPLNTIYF

d_gene: -
abundance: -
v_gene: TRBV30
j_gene: TRBJ2-3
CDR3nt: TGTGCCTGGAGTGTCGGGAACACAGATACGCAGTATTTT
CDR3aa: CAWSVGNTDTQYF

d_gene: -
abundance: few
v_gene: TRBV10-2
j_gene: TRBJ2-5
CDR3nt: TGCGCCAGCAGTACACGCCGGGCCAAAGAGACCCAGTACTTC
CDR3aa: CASSTRRAKETQYF

d_gene: -
abundance: -
v_gene: TRBV6-2/TRBV6-3
j_gene: TRBJ2-5
CDR3nt: TGTGCCAGCAGTTACGGGGGCGGAGGGCAAGAGACCCAGTACTTC
CDR3aa: CASSYGGGGQETQYF

d_gene: TRBD1
abundance: many
v_gene: TRBV25-1
j_gene: TRBJ1-5
CDR3nt: TGTGCCAGCAGTATGACAGGGTCCAATCAGCCCCAGCATTTT
CDR3aa: CASSMTGSNQPQHF

d_gene: TRBD2
abundance: -
v_gene: TRBV7-3
j_gene: TRBJ2-3
CDR3nt: TGTGCCAGCAGCTCTACGGGAGGGGGGGCAAATACGCAGTATTTT
CDR3aa: CASSSTGGGANTQYF

d_gene: -
abundance: many
v_gene: TRBV29-1
j_gene: TRBJ2-3
CDR3nt: TGCAGCGTTGAAGAAGGATTGGCAGATACGCAGTATTTT
CDR3aa: CSVEEGLADTQYF

d_gene: TRBD1
abundance: many
v_gene: TRBV12-3/TRBV12-4
j_gene: TRBJ1-4
CDR3nt: TGTGCCAGCAGTTTTTCTGGACAGGAGGAAAAACTGTTTTTT
CDR3aa: CASSFSGQEEKLFF

d_gene: -
abundance: -
v_gene: TRBV4-3
j_gene: TRBJ2-2
CDR3nt: TGCGCCAGCAGCCAAGATCGTGGGGCCGACACCGGGGAGCTGTTTTTT
CDR3aa: CASSQDRGADTGELFF

d_gene: TRBD2
abundance: many
v_gene: TRBV28
j_gene: TRBJ2-7
CDR3nt: TGTGCCAGCCGAGTACTGGCGGGACTAGCGTCCGAGCAGTACTTC
CDR3aa: CASRVLAGLASEQYF

d_gene: TRBD1
abundance: -
v_gene: TRBV13
j_gene: TRBJ2-5
CDR3nt: TGTGCCAGCAGCTCGCACAGGGGCCGAGAGACCCAGTACTTC
CDR3aa: CASSSHRGRETQYF

d_gene: TRBD2
abundance: many
v_gene: TRBV29-1
j_gene: TRBJ2-3
CDR3nt: TGCAGCGTTGAATCACCCAGCGGGAGCTCTCTCCCCACAGATACGCAGTATTTT
CDR3aa: CSVESPSGSSLPTDTQYF

d_gene: -
abundance: many
v_gene: TRBV20-1
j_gene: TRBJ1-2
CDR3nt: TGCAGTCCCCACGACGCAAACTATGGCTACACCTTC
CDR3aa: CSPHDANYGYTF

d_gene: TRBD1
abundance: -
v_gene: TRBV19
j_gene: TRBJ1-5
CDR3nt: TGTGCCAGTAGTACAGGGGGACGGGGCGATCAGCCCCAGCATTTT
CDR3aa: CASSTGGRGDQPQHF